The TCR beta chain under discussion was sequenced for a study of T-cell memory formation after mild COVID-19. General observations from the study: CD4+ clones that contracted lay mainly in CM and EM; CD8+ ones lay in EMRA. In second-wave clones peaking day 37, SARS-CoV-2 specificity remained unconfirmed.

TCRdb fed the 5' RACE reads into MiXCR, producing one record per CDR3 protein. The sample has more than 250,000 distinct CDR3 sequences, over 15% seen once. CDR1 is SGHNT, CDR2 YYREEE, per germline (reference sequence). CDR3 length: 15 amino acids. Trimming stripped 0 bases from V and 4 bases from J, with 11 bases between. This clonotype rates as large. What it binds is unknown. The sequenced material came from PBMCs or a T cell subset sorted from them (not recorded which). This chain joins TRBV5-4 and TRBJ2-1, with a tentative D call TRBD2 (6 bases). The TCR was taken from a man aged 18 to 30 who had mild COVID-19 (a few samples of this study predate the infection). Cell type and time point are not known. For the CDR3, the DNA is TGTGCCAGCAGCTTGGATGGGACTTCGTACAATGAGCAGTTCTTC. This gives the protein CASSLDGTSYNEQFF.